The 30 T cell receptor beta chains below all came from one sample that was sequenced in a study of T cell responses to AZD1222 COVID-19 vaccine. Generated by immunoSEQ multiplex PCR, the TCRdb table keeps only in-frame clones and is missing some. This table has about 140,000 clones, over 85% appearing once. Sequencing used peripheral blood, obtained on day 0 of AZD1222 vaccination. These receptors were taken from an adult in good health.

The chain employs TRBV29-1 and TRBJ1-5, with D possibly TRBD1 on 5 matching bases. CDR1 is SQVTM, CDR2 ANQGSEA, per germline. V was pared by 4 bases and J by 8 bases, with 12 bases between. CDR3 length: 12 amino acids. CDR3 nucleotides: TGCAGCGTTGGTGGGGGTAGGGAGCCCCAGCATTTT. The encoded protein is CSVGGGREPQHF.

The chain employs TRBV5-4 and TRBJ2-5, with 12 bases identical to TRBD2. V lost 3 bases, J lost 6 bases, and 6 bases stayed unmatched. CDR1 is SGHNT and CDR2 is YYREEE in the germline V gene (reference sequence). CDR3 size: 15 residues. The CDR3 region has the DNA TGTGCCAGCAGCTCCCTAGCGGGAGGGCCGAAGACCCAGTACTTC. Translation gives CASSSLAGGPKTQYF.

This chain links TRBV9 with TRBJ2-7, with 8 bases identical to TRBD1. The CDR3 is made up of 15 amino acids. V was clipped by 3 bases and J by 2 bases; unmatched bases: 7. The germline V gene has CDR1 SGDLS and CDR2 YYNGEE. CDR3 nucleotide sequence: TGTGCCAGCAGCGGATCAGGGGGCTGGCCCTACGAGCAGTACTTC. Translating gives CASSGSGGWPYEQYF.

The J gene is TRBJ2-1, the V gene TRBV13, with 10 bases fitting TRBD2. This CDR3 comprises 16 residues. Germline CDR1 reads PRHDT; CDR2 reads FYEKMQ (reference sequence). The V gene end was trimmed by 5 bases and the J gene end by 8 bases; junction bases not matched to a gene: 12. The CDR3 DNA is TGTGCCAGCAGCCTACTAGCGGGGCCCACTTCAGATGAGCAGTTCTTC. This sequence encodes CASSLLAGPTSDEQFF.

For the CDR3, the DNA is TGTGCCAGCAGTTACTCGATGGTCGGGGAGCTGTTTTTT. Protein product: CASSYSMVGELFF. The chain carries TRBV6-5 and TRBJ2-2; D not certain. Per germline, CDR1 MNHEY and CDR2 SVGAGI. The CDR3 is 13 residues long. Deletions cut 0 bases from V and 7 bases from J, with 6 bases between.

V gene TRBV5-8 combines with J gene TRBJ1-1; D perhaps matches TRBD1 (5 bases). The CDR3 consists of 14 residues. The germline V gene encodes CDR1 SGHTS and CDR2 YDEGEE. V dropped 0 bases and J dropped 3 bases, with 9 bases sitting between them. This CDR3 is CASSLEGRDTEAFF. The DNA of the CDR3 is TGTGCCAGCAGCTTGGAGGGGAGGGACACTGAAGCTTTCTTT.

The chain is built from TRBV28 and TRBJ1-5, with 9 nucleotides matching TRBD1. The V segment lost 8 bases and the J segment 6 bases; nucleotides outside the gene matches: 14. The length of the CDR3 is 16 residues. Germline V lookup: CDR1 MDHEN, CDR2 SYDVKM. The CDR3 region is CASGGGTGRGSQPQHF. The CDR3 DNA reads as TGTGCCAGCGGGGGCGGGACAGGGAGAGGTAGTCAGCCCCAGCATTTT.

The chain employs TRBV7-2 and TRBJ2-1, with D possibly matching TRBD2 (6 bases). V gave up 8 bases and J gave up 15 bases, with 23 bases separating them. The CDR3 totals 13 residues. Germline V gene lookup returns CDR1 SGHTA and CDR2 FQGNSA. CDR3 amino acids: CASSPPRPGTPFF. CDR3 bases: TGTGCCAGCTCCCCCCCGCGTCCTGGGACTCCGTTCTTC.

The chain joins TRBV6-5 to TRBJ2-7; 10 bases are a match to TRBD1. V lost 7 bases to trimming and J lost 6 bases; unmatched junction nucleotides: 9. Germline V gene lookup returns CDR1 MNHEY and CDR2 SVGAGI. The CDR3 is made up of 14 amino acids. CDR3 DNA: TGTGCCAGCACCATGACAGGGGGCCCCTTCGAGCAGTACTTC. Translation gives CASTMTGGPFEQYF.

V and J are TRBV23-1 and TRBJ1-4, with a possible D match to TRBD1 (5 bases). TRBV23-1 falls under the ORF class, with uncertain function. Trimming removed 6 bases at V and 3 bases at J, with 17 bases between. This CDR3 region has 16 residues. The CDR3 reads CASSLIGRGSNEKLFF. The DNA for the CDR3 is TGCGCCAGCAGCCTAATAGGGAGGGGTTCTAATGAAAAACTGTTTTTT.

CDR3 amino acids: CASSPGQYYGYTF. CDR3 in DNA: TGTGCCAGCAGCCCCGGACAGTACTATGGCTACACCTTC. The rearrangement uses TRBV7-9 and TRBJ1-2; TRBD1 might be the D (6 bases). Trimming stripped 5 bases from V and 3 bases from J, with 10 bases between. Germline V gene sequence: CDR1 SEHNR, CDR2 FQNEAQ (reference sequence). The CDR3 sequence is 13 residues long.

The chain uses TRBV2 and TRBJ1-4; D not resolved. Trimming removed 5 bases from V and 0 bases from J, with 7 bases in between. This CDR3 comprises 14 residues. The germline CDR1 and CDR2 sequences are SNHLY and FYNNEI. CDR3 in DNA: TGTGCCAGCAGTATCCTAGCAACTAATGAAAAACTGTTTTTT. Its protein product is CASSILATNEKLFF.

The chain uses TRBV25-1 and TRBJ1-2; D possibly corresponds to TRBD1 (5 bases). The CDR3 totals 14 residues. Germline V lookup: CDR1 MGHDK, CDR2 SYGVNS. Trimming removed 4 bases from V and 0 bases from J, with 9 bases in between. The CDR3 sequence: CASSVTGPNYGYTF. The CDR3 DNA follows: TGTGCCAGCAGTGTTACGGGGCCTAACTATGGCTACACCTTC.

The chain has TRBV4-2 and TRBJ2-3; 7 bases align to TRBD1. This CDR3 has 16 residues. J was trimmed by 5 bases and V by 0 bases; bases with no gene match: 8. Germline CDR1 and CDR2: LGHNA and YNFKEQ. The CDR3 protein is CASSQDWGQIRDTQYF. The CDR3 DNA is TGTGCCAGCAGCCAAGATTGGGGACAGATCAGAGATACGCAGTATTTT.

The chain carries TRBV27 and TRBJ1-3; D gene uncertain. The V end lost 1 base, the J end lost 3 bases, and 22 bases lay between the germline ends. CDR1 is MNHEY, CDR2 SMNVEV, per germline (reference sequence). This CDR3 region has 19 residues. Here the CDR3 reads CASSLLYTGSYHLGNTIYF. CDR3 bases: TGTGCCAGCAGTTTATTATACACCGGTTCCTACCATCTTGGAAACACCATATATTTT.

The chain employs TRBV18 and TRBJ1-1; a weak D match, TRBD1 (5 bases). Trimming removed 1 base from V and 9 bases from J, with 18 bases in between. The CDR3 totals 15 residues. The germline V gene encodes CDR1 KGHSH and CDR2 LQKENI. CDR3 DNA: TGTGCCAGCTCACCACTAGGTACAGGAGACCGGCAAGCTTTCTTT. Translated, it gives CASSPLGTGDRQAFF.

The chain is built from TRBV7-9 and TRBJ2-1, with 13 nucleotides matching TRBD2. The CDR3 loop spans 19 amino acids. CDR1 and CDR2 from the germline V gene are SEHNR and FQNEAQ (reference sequence). Trimming removed 5 bases from V and 0 bases from J; junction bases left unmatched: 10. The CDR3 reads CASSRLAGGHVSSYNEQFF. The CDR3 DNA reads as TGTGCCAGCAGCAGACTAGCGGGAGGCCACGTTAGCTCCTACAATGAGCAGTTCTTC.

The rearrangement uses TRBV6-5 and TRBJ2-7; tentative D call: TRBD1 (6 bases). The CDR3 contains 14 residues. Germline V CDR1 and CDR2: MNHEY, SVGAGI. V lost 5 bases and J lost 0, with 11 bases in between. The CDR3 DNA reads as TGTGCCAGCAGTACAGGGTTCAGCTCCTACGAGCAGTACTTC. Its translation: CASSTGFSSYEQYF.

This clone was detected only once. The chain links TRBV12-3 or TRBV12-4 to TRBJ1-6; D is undetermined. The CDR3 spans 13 residues. V dropped 0 bases and J dropped 11 bases, with 8 bases sitting between them. The CDR3 DNA sequence: TGTGCCAGCAGTTTAGCGCGGGGAACACCCCTCCACTTT. This gives the protein CASSLARGTPLHF.

The rearrangement joins TRBV6-4 to TRBJ2-2; unclear D gene. Germline CDR1 and CDR2: MRHNA and SNTAGT. V was trimmed by 4 bases and J by 0 bases, leaving 9 bases between them. This CDR3 region has 15 residues. For the CDR3, the DNA is TGTGCCAGCAGTGCGAAGCCTTCGAACACCGGGGAGCTGTTTTTT. The encoded protein is CASSAKPSNTGELFF.

The chain uses TRBV19 and TRBJ1-4; D is unclear. From germline, CDR1 is LNHDA and CDR2 SQIVND (reference sequence). V was trimmed by 3 bases and J by 8 bases, leaving 10 bases between them. The CDR3 loop spans 13 amino acids. The CDR3 bases are TGTGCCAGTAGTATCCACCTACAAGAAAAACTGTTTTTT. It yields the protein CASSIHLQEKLFF.

This chain links TRBV19 with TRBJ2-7, with unresolved D. The CDR3 runs to 15 residues. V was pared by 1 base and J by 6 bases, with 16 bases between. Germline CDR1 and CDR2: LNHDA and SQIVND (reference sequence). CDR3 nucleotides: TGTGCCAGTAGTATAGGCCCTGGACCTACGACCGAGCAGTACTTC. Protein sequence: CASSIGPGPTTEQYF.

The J gene is TRBJ1-4, the V gene TRBV2, with D unclear. There are 15 residues in the CDR3. The V gene's germline CDR1 is SNHLY and CDR2 FYNNEI. V dropped 6 bases and J dropped 8 bases, with 19 bases sitting between them. The CDR3 DNA follows: TGTGCCAGCAGCACACACGGGCCTCTCCTAGAAAAACTGTTTTTT. Translated, it gives CASSTHGPLLEKLFF.

V usage is TRBV2 and J usage is TRBJ1-1, with a possible D match to TRBD1 (6 bases). V lost 6 bases and J 1 base, leaving 15 bases between the germline ends. This CDR3 spans 15 amino acids. Germline V gene data show CDR1 as SNHLY and CDR2 as FYNNEI. The CDR3 region has the DNA TGTGCCAGCAGAACCAATCTCAGGGGGAACACTGAAGCTTTCTTT. Protein: CASRTNLRGNTEAFF.

The chain joins TRBV14 to TRBJ2-2; D perhaps matches TRBD1 (6 bases). From germline, CDR1 is SGHDN and CDR2 FVKESK. The CDR3 covers 17 residues. V lost 2 bases and J lost 2, with 15 bases in between. The CDR3 DNA follows: TGTGCCAGCAGCCAAAGTTGGCAGGGGAGAAACACCGGGGAGCTGTTTTTT. Translation gives CASSQSWQGRNTGELFF.

The table lists this clone with a count of one. The V and J genes are TRBV11-3 and TRBJ2-2; D is perhaps TRBD1 (5 bases). CDR3 length: 12 residues. Trimming took 3 bases from V and 10 from J, leaving 9 bases between them. Germline loops: CDR1 SGHNT, CDR2 YENEEA. CDR3 amino acids: CASSFNRQELFF. The CDR3 DNA sequence: TGTGCCAGCAGCTTTAACAGGCAGGAGCTGTTTTTT.

This chain uses TRBV18 with TRBJ1-4, with 7 bases fitting TRBD1. Germline V lookup: CDR1 KGHSH, CDR2 LQKENI. V trimming: 2 bases; J trimming: 5 bases; junction bases outside the gene matches: 5. CDR3 length: 15 amino acids. CDR3 loop: CASSPVTGLNEKLFF. Here the CDR3 DNA reads TGTGCCAGCTCACCAGTGACAGGGTTAAATGAAAAACTGTTTTTT.

The rearrangement uses TRBV29-1 and TRBJ1-2; the D is unclear. CDR1 SQVTM and CDR2 ANQGSEA come from the germline V gene. The CDR3 runs 14 residues. Trimming took 7 bases from V and 4 from J, leaving 19 bases between them. CDR3 nucleotides: TGCAGCGACGGCACGCCGGTCCGGGGCTATGGCTACACCTTC. The encoded protein is CSDGTPVRGYGYTF.

The CDR3 nucleotides are TGTGCCAGCGCCCGTGAGGGGGCGGCCCAAGAGACCCAGTACTTC. Translated: CASAREGAAQETQYF. The chain employs TRBV11-2 and TRBJ2-5, with 7 bases fitting TRBD1. Germline CDR1 and CDR2: SGHAT and FQNNGV. The V segment lost 8 bases and the J segment 1 base; nucleotides outside the gene matches: 10. The CDR3 is 15 residues long.

The chain is built from TRBV7-2 and TRBJ2-5; D is unresolved. CDR1 and CDR2 from the germline V gene are SGHTA and FQGNSA. The CDR3 is 13 amino acids. Trimming took 1 base from V and 5 from J, leaving 8 bases between them. This CDR3 is CASSLGRVETQYF. CDR3 bases: TGTGCCAGCAGCTTAGGACGCGTGGAGACCCAGTACTTC. Using reference TRBV7-2 and TRBJ2-5 for the parts outside the CDR3, the full variable domain is GAGVSQSPSNKVTEKGKDVELRCDPISGHTALYWYRQSLGQGLEFLIYFQGNSAPDKSGLPSDRFSAERTGGSVSTLTIQRTQQEDSAVYLCASSLGRVETQYFGPGTRLLVL.